The 13 T cell receptor beta chains given below trace back to one sample, sequenced in a study of blood T cells in healthy people across ages. A sample-barcoded 5' primer and a J-beta primer mix were used in a second PCR of about 7 to 12 cycles. Using its own MiXCR run on the 5' RACE reads, TCRdb lists one record per CDR3 protein. Here the sample spans about a million distinct CDR3 sequences, roughly two fifths being singletons. Sequencing used blood. The receptors originated from a man between 18 and 35 years old in good health.

This chain connects TRBV19 to TRBJ2-2; 8 bases are shared with TRBD1. CDR1 is LNHDA, CDR2 SQIVND, per germline (reference sequence). After removal of 4 bases from V and 0 bases from J, the junction contained 4 bases not matched to a gene. The CDR3 consists of 16 residues. The CDR3 region is CASSTGTGSNTGELFF. For the CDR3, the DNA is TGTGCCAGTAGTACCGGGACAGGATCGAACACCGGGGAGCTGTTTTTT. Filled out from reference TRBV19 and TRBJ2-2, the complete variable domain reads DGGITQSPKYLFRKEGQNVTLSCEQNLNHDAMYWYRQDPGQGLRLIYYSQIVNDFQKGDIAEGYSVSREKKESFPLTVTSAQKNPTAFYLCASSTGTGSNTGELFFGEGSRLTVL.

This sequence joins TRBV6-2 or TRBV6-3 and TRBJ2-3; D is perhaps TRBD1 (5 bases). CDR3 length: 16 amino acids. V was cut by 2 bases and J by 0 bases, with 12 bases left in between. Germline CDR1 MNHEY, CDR2 SVGEGT. In DNA form, the CDR3 reads TGTGCCAGCAGTTACGGGGCGGCTACTAGCACAGATACGCAGTATTTT. Encoded protein: CASSYGAATSTDTQYF.

The V gene is TRBV12-3 or TRBV12-4, the J gene TRBJ1-1, with D unclear. CDR3 length: 14 amino acids. Trimming shortened V by 6 bases and J by 10 bases, and 21 bases separated the two germline ends. The CDR3: CASSEGGGPPLAFF. CDR3 nucleotide sequence: TGTGCCAGCAGCGAGGGTGGAGGGCCCCCGCTAGCTTTCTTT.

The chain carries TRBV29-1 and TRBJ2-1, with 8 bases identical to TRBD1. CDR1 is SQVTM, CDR2 ANQGSEA, per germline. This CDR3 is 11 amino acids long. V lost 6 bases, J lost 8 bases, and 3 bases stayed unmatched. The DNA for the CDR3 is TGCAGCGTAGGACAGGGCCATGAGCAGTTCTTC. It yields the protein CSVGQGHEQFF.

This chain's CDR3 is CASSQGRDGQETQYF. In DNA, the CDR3 is TGCGCCAGCAGCCAGGGAAGGGACGGTCAAGAGACCCAGTACTTC. The rearrangement links TRBV4-3 to TRBJ2-5; D might be TRBD1 or TRBD2, each matching 5 bases. CDR3 length: 15 amino acids. The V gene lost 3 bases and the J gene lost 2 bases, with 13 bases spanning the gap. CDR1 and CDR2 (germline): LGHNA, YSLEER.

The chain recombines TRBV7-2 with TRBJ2-1, with a possible D match to TRBD1 (5 bases). V gave up 7 bases and J gave up 7 bases, with 17 bases separating them. The germline gives CDR1 SGHTA, CDR2 FQGNSA. The CDR3 is 14 residues long. The CDR3 DNA sequence: TGTGCCAGCAAGACAAGGGGCGTAATAAATGAGCAGTTCTTC. Amino acids: CASKTRGVINEQFF.

This clonotype has just a few counts. The rearrangement joins TRBV25-1 to TRBJ2-3, with 9 bases that match TRBD2. The V segment lost 4 bases and the J segment 2 bases; nucleotides outside the gene matches: 4. This CDR3 comprises 15 residues. Germline values: CDR1 MGHDK, CDR2 SYGVNS. Here the CDR3 DNA reads TGTGCCAGCAGTGCCCAGCGGGGGGTCACAGATACGCAGTATTTT. Translated, it gives CASSAQRGVTDTQYF.

This clonotype was detected only a few times. The gene calls are TRBV12-5 and TRBJ2-7, with a tentative D call TRBD1 (6 bases). TRBJ2-4 matches the DNA end more closely, so the J call is doubtful. The CDR3 is 14 residues long. Per germline, CDR1 LGHNT and CDR2 FRNRAP. The CDR3 region is CASGLLDRLNIQYF. In DNA form, the CDR3 reads TGTGCTAGTGGTTTGCTGGACAGACTTAACATTCAGTACTTC.

This chain links TRBV4-3 with TRBJ1-4; tentatively, D is TRBD1 (5 bases). The CDR3 is 15 amino acids. Germline V gives CDR1 LGHNA, CDR2 YSLEER. V was cut by 3 bases and J by 6 bases, with 14 bases left in between. CDR3 region: CASSQGGSKYEKLFF. The CDR3 DNA is TGCGCCAGCAGCCAGGGGGGATCGAAGTATGAAAAACTGTTTTTT.

This clonotype has just a few counts. The chain links TRBV6-5 to TRBJ1-2; 7 bases match TRBD1. Germline trimming cut 5 bases from V and 8 bases from J; bases unmatched to any gene: 5. This CDR3 spans 12 amino acids. In germline, CDR1 is MNHEY, CDR2 SVGAGI. The CDR3 region is CASSKTGEGYTF. The CDR3 DNA follows: TGTGCCAGCAGTAAAACAGGGGAAGGCTACACCTTC.

This clonotype was observed a few times. This sequence may be a read error, since a much larger clone differs from it by one base. This chain joins TRBV4-1 and TRBJ1-1; TRBD1 is a possible D gene (5 bases). Trimming removed 4 bases from V and 8 bases from J, with 20 bases in between. The CDR3 consists of 15 residues. Germline CDR1 MGHRA, CDR2 YSYEKL. CDR3: CASSLATVSWVEAFF. Written as DNA, the CDR3 is TGCGCCAGCAGCCTAGCGACAGTTTCTTGGGTGGAAGCTTTCTTT.

As to this clonotype: A junction end diverges from the germline sequence, so it may reflect a read error. CDR3 DNA sequence: TGCAGTGCCAGAGGCCGTGGGGGCGACTATAGCAATCAGCCCCAGCATTTT. Translating gives CSARGRGGDYSNQPQHF. The chain couples TRBV20-1 to TRBJ1-5; possible D gene TRBD1, 6 bases. CDR3 size: 17 residues. Germline lookup yields CDR1 DFQATT and CDR2 SNEGSKA (reference sequence).

This clonotype was recorded at least ten times. V is TRBV20-1 and J is TRBJ2-1; 14 nucleotides agree with TRBD2. With V trimmed by 6 bases and J by 5 bases, 3 bases remained unmatched. The CDR3 runs 14 residues. Germline CDR1 and CDR2: DFQATT and SNEGSKA (reference sequence). In DNA, the CDR3 is TGCAGTGCCCAGGGACTAGCGGGGGACAATGAGCAGTTCTTC. It specifies CSAQGLAGDNEQFF.